This TCR beta chain emerged from a study of long-term antiretroviral therapy in people with HIV. At the survey level, the v3.0 immunoSEQ assay was run. The table came from immunoSEQ multiplex PCR; TCRdb's copy has only in-frame clones and leaves some out. The sample includes 20,000 to 25,000 clones, approximately 77% of them seen just once. There are 14 residues in the CDR3. Germline assignment: CDR1 SNHLY and CDR2 FYNNEI. Trimming took 2 bases from V and 7 from J, leaving 14 bases between them. This clone was recorded once. The rearrangement uses TRBV2 and TRBJ1-2; D gene unclear. This receptor was obtained from a man aged 35 to 55 with HIV. The specimen comprised unsorted PBMCs, sampled about 2.4 years after starting antiretroviral therapy. The CDR3 sequence: CASSESGNTGGYTF. DNA for the CDR3: TGTGCCAGCAGTGAATCTGGGAATACGGGTGGCTACACCTTC.